A single sample is the source of the 30 T cell receptor beta chains below, sequenced in a study of blood T cell repertoires in COVID-19. Generated by immunoSEQ multiplex PCR, the TCRdb table keeps only in-frame clones and is missing some. The sample includes 55,000 to 80,000 clones, roughly 76% seen only once; the top ten take 4% to 5.5%. Sequencing was carried out using peripheral blood. The receptor source for this set is a human donor in a cohort sampled during active COVID-19.

Notes on this clone: A read error may be the cause here, since a much bigger clone is one base away. The same CDR3 is also encoded by other DNA sequences in this sample. The V call is TRBV15, the J call TRBJ1-2; D perhaps matches TRBD1 (6 bases). This CDR3 region has 13 residues. Germline CDR1 LNHNV, CDR2 YYDKDF (reference sequence). V was trimmed by 0 bases and J by 6 bases, leaving 8 bases between them. CDR3 sequence: CATSREEGDGYTF. In DNA form, the CDR3 reads TGTGCCACCAGCAGAGAAGAGGGGGATGGCTACACCTTC.

V gene TRBV9 combines with J gene TRBJ1-4; 8 bases fit TRBD1. V trimming: 3 bases; J trimming: 3 bases; junction bases outside the gene matches: 4. Germline V gene data show CDR1 as SGDLS and CDR2 as YYNGEE. CDR3 length: 15 residues. CDR3 in DNA: TGTGCCAGCAGCGCCCAGGGGGCGGCTAATGAAAAACTGTTTTTT. Residues: CASSAQGAANEKLFF.

The chain links TRBV28 to TRBJ2-3, with TRBD2 matching over 7 bases. CDR3 length: 16 residues. The ends lost 3 bases at V and 2 bases at J; junction bases unmatched: 8. Germline CDR1 is MDHEN and CDR2 is SYDVKM. CDR3 sequence: CASSFAGVALTDTQYF. The CDR3 nucleotides are TGTGCCAGCAGTTTTGCGGGGGTCGCCCTCACAGATACGCAGTATTTT.

This sequence joins TRBV7-8 and TRBJ2-2, with 11 bases aligning to TRBD2. CDR3 length: 22 amino acids. J was trimmed by 3 bases and V by 5 bases; bases with no gene match: 23. Germline V gene sequence: CDR1 SGHVS, CDR2 FQNEAQ. CDR3 DNA sequence: TGTGCCAGCAGCACCCGATCTCTGGGGGGATCGACTAGCGGGGTAGACACCGGGGAGCTGTTTTTT. Protein sequence: CASSTRSLGGSTSGVDTGELFF.

The J gene is TRBJ2-5, the V gene TRBV15; D perhaps matches TRBD2 (6 bases). Germline values: CDR1 LNHNV, CDR2 YYDKDF (reference sequence). Trimming cost V 4 bases and J 1 base, with 10 bases left between them. This CDR3 has 14 amino acids. CDR3 residues: CATSNTGGQETQYF. CDR3 nucleotide sequence: TGTGCCACCAGCAACACCGGGGGCCAAGAGACCCAGTACTTC.

V gene TRBV2 combines with J gene TRBJ2-1, with a tentative D call TRBD2 (5 bases). Deletions cut 7 bases from V and 5 bases from J, with 15 bases between. CDR1 and CDR2 from the germline V gene are SNHLY and FYNNEI. CDR3 length equals 14 residues. The CDR3 bases are TGTGCCAGCACCGGTTTTCAGACTAACAATGAGCAGTTCTTC. This codes for CASTGFQTNNEQFF.

This chain joins TRBV19 and TRBJ1-4, with TRBD1 matching over 7 bases. Germline-derived CDR1 and CDR2 are LNHDA and SQIVND (reference sequence). The length of the CDR3 is 16 residues. V shed 6 bases and J 8 bases; nucleotides not matched to a gene: 15. CDR3 region: CASRRGGGGAREKLFF. Written as DNA, the CDR3 is TGTGCCAGTAGGCGAGGGGGCGGGGGGGCTCGCGAAAAACTGTTTTTT.

To note about this clone: This specimen includes other DNA sequences encoding the same CDR3. This chain uses TRBV6-1 with TRBJ1-5, with unresolved D. The V and J ends lost 1 base and 5 bases respectively, with 9 bases between them. Germline values: CDR1 MNHNS, CDR2 SASEGT. The CDR3 has 14 amino acids. CDR3 in amino acids: CASSEVPVHQPQHF. In nucleotides, the CDR3 is TGTGCCAGCAGTGAAGTGCCAGTCCATCAGCCCCAGCATTTT.

J is TRBJ1-3 and V is TRBV11-1; possibly TRBD1 for D (5 bases). The CDR3 has 15 residues. Germline V gene sequence: CDR1 SGHAT, CDR2 FQDESV (reference sequence). The V gene lost 5 bases and the J gene lost 5 bases, with 16 bases spanning the gap. DNA for the CDR3: TGTGCCAGCAGCCCGGTTGGGCAGGGAAGAAACACCATATATTTT. Translating it yields CASSPVGQGRNTIYF.

In this sample, this clone turned up a few times. The rearrangement links TRBV30 to TRBJ2-5, with 8 bases lining up with TRBD1. The CDR3 length is 14 residues. V trimming: 4 bases; J trimming: 2 bases; junction bases outside the gene matches: 6. The germline gives CDR1 GTSNPN, CDR2 SVGIG (reference sequence). CDR3 amino acids: CAWKFRTGQETQYF. In nucleotides, the CDR3 is TGTGCCTGGAAATTCCGGACAGGGCAAGAGACCCAGTACTTC.

The genes are TRBV14 and TRBJ2-1; 9 bases agree with TRBD2. Trimming took 4 bases from V and 4 from J; bases not matched to a gene: 8. Germline CDR1 SGHDN, CDR2 FVKESK. The CDR3 is 16 amino acids. CDR3 loop: CASSPLGGGVYNEQFF. CDR3 DNA: TGTGCCAGCAGCCCCCTGGGCGGGGGGGTTTACAATGAGCAGTTCTTC.

The chain uses TRBV7-3 and TRBJ1-4, with a tentative D call TRBD1 (5 bases). CDR1 is SGHTA and CDR2 is FQGTGA in the germline V gene. Between the trimmed V and J ends, which lost 3 bases and 10 bases, there was a span of 12 bases. The CDR3 sequence is 13 residues long. CDR3 coding DNA: TGTGCCAGCAGCTTGGACCCCGGGGGAAAACTGTTTTTT. The encoded protein is CASSLDPGGKLFF.

The rearrangement links TRBV6-5 to TRBJ2-2, with 7 bases aligning to TRBD1. The germline V gene has CDR1 MNHEY and CDR2 SVGAGI. The CDR3 has 15 residues. V shed 5 bases and J 5 bases; nucleotides not matched to a gene: 8. The CDR3 DNA follows: TGTGCCAGCAGTCCCCGACAGGGAGTTACCGGGGAGCTGTTTTTT. Translated, it gives CASSPRQGVTGELFF.

This chain's CDR3 is CASSPEGGWNEQFF. In DNA form, the CDR3 reads TGTGCCAGCAGCCCGGAGGGGGGGTGGAATGAGCAGTTCTTC. The chain recombines TRBV7-2 with TRBJ2-1; possible D gene TRBD2, 7 bases. From germline, CDR1 is SGHTA and CDR2 FQGNSA. The V end lost 5 bases, the J end lost 7 bases, and 15 bases lay between the germline ends. This CDR3 region has 14 residues.

The chain carries TRBV19 and TRBJ2-5, with 9 bases identical to TRBD1. The CDR3 is 13 residues long. The germline gives CDR1 LNHDA, CDR2 SQIVND (reference sequence). After removal of 10 bases from V and 4 bases from J, the junction contained 7 bases not matched to a gene. The CDR3 nucleotides are TGTGCCACACAAGACAGGGGGTTAGAGACCCAGTACTTC. As protein: CATQDRGLETQYF.

The V and J genes are TRBV28 and TRBJ2-2; the match to TRBD1 covers 8 bases. Trimming removed 2 bases from V and 4 bases from J; junction bases left unmatched: 6. The V gene's germline CDR1 is MDHEN and CDR2 SYDVKM. The CDR3 runs 16 residues. The CDR3 sequence: CASSLRAGGGTGELFF. DNA of the CDR3: TGTGCCAGCAGTTTAAGGGCAGGGGGCGGCACCGGGGAGCTGTTTTTT.

In its sample, this clone was seen once. CDR3 sequence: CASSRTGTVGNTIYF. For the CDR3, the DNA is TGTGCCAGTTCCCGGACAGGGACGGTCGGAAACACCATATATTTT. The chain joins TRBV18 to TRBJ1-3; 8 bases match TRBD1. The CDR3 covers 15 residues. V shed 9 bases, J shed 4 bases, and the junction held 11 bases outside the gene matches. Germline values: CDR1 KGHSH, CDR2 LQKENI.

The chain employs TRBV18 and TRBJ1-2; 8 bases agree with TRBD1. The CDR3 covers 18 residues. The V gene's germline CDR1 is KGHSH and CDR2 LQKENI. Losses at the gene ends were 2 bases for V and 3 bases for J; bases not matched to a gene: 14. CDR3 coding DNA: TGTGCCAGCTCACCATCAAGGGTCCCTAACAGGGGGGACTATGGCTACACCTTC. This translates into CASSPSRVPNRGDYGYTF.

This rearrangement joins TRBV20-1 to TRBJ2-1; 15 bases match TRBD2. Germline V CDR1 and CDR2: DFQATT, SNEGSKA (reference sequence). V shed 3 bases and J 4 bases; nucleotides not matched to a gene: 4. CDR3 length: 16 amino acids. CDR3 bases: TGCAGTGCTAGTTGGACTAGCGGGGGGGGTTACAATGAGCAGTTCTTC. Its translation: CSASWTSGGGYNEQFF.

The chain links TRBV6-5 to TRBJ2-7, with D tentatively TRBD1 (6 bases). Trimming took off 5 bases at V and 4 bases at J, with 15 bases between the two ends. The CDR3 runs 14 residues. Looked up from germline, CDR1 is MNHEY and CDR2 is SVGAGI. CDR3 sequence reads: CASSTGNLQYEQYF. CDR3 sequence (DNA): TGTGCCAGCAGTACAGGGAACCTTCAATACGAGCAGTACTTC.

This clone has only a few counts. This chain connects TRBV29-1 to TRBJ2-1; 9 bases map to TRBD1. Germline V CDR1 and CDR2: SQVTM, ANQGSEA. V was pared by 7 bases and J by 6 bases, with 4 bases of the junction left unmatched. CDR3 length: 12 amino acids. CDR3 amino acids: CSGRTGVNEQFF. The CDR3 DNA reads as TGCAGCGGTAGGACAGGGGTCAATGAGCAGTTCTTC.

This chain connects TRBV29-1 to TRBJ1-1, with a tentative D call TRBD1 (6 bases). The germline gives CDR1 SQVTM, CDR2 ANQGSEA. The CDR3 runs to 14 residues. Deletions cut 6 bases from V and 3 bases from J, with 17 bases between. The chain's CDR3 is CSVAEGDRYTEAFF. CDR3 in DNA: TGCAGCGTGGCCGAGGGGGATCGGTACACTGAAGCTTTCTTT.

This clone was counted once. V is TRBV2 and J is TRBJ1-1; tentatively, D is TRBD1 (6 bases). CDR1 is SNHLY and CDR2 is FYNNEI in the germline V gene. The CDR3 runs to 14 residues. V was shortened by 4 bases and J by 5 bases, with 14 bases between the two germline ends. The CDR3 DNA reads TGTGCCAGCAGTGTCGAAGGGGGTGGAACTGAAGCTTTCTTT. This codes for CASSVEGGGTEAFF.

V and J are TRBV6-6 and TRBJ2-3; 12 nucleotides line up with TRBD1. With V trimmed by 2 bases and J by 8 bases, 5 bases remained unmatched. The germline V gene has CDR1 MNHNY and CDR2 SVGAGI (reference sequence). The CDR3 has 15 amino acids. This CDR3 is CASSYAGQGAGTQYF. CDR3 nucleotides: TGTGCCAGCAGTTACGCGGGACAGGGGGCGGGTACGCAGTATTTT.

This clone was detected only a few times. V is TRBV5-1 and J is TRBJ1-5, with 10 bases aligning to TRBD1. Germline values: CDR1 SGHRS, CDR2 YFSETQ. CDR3 size: 15 residues. Trimming cost V 4 bases and J 5 bases; bases outside gene matches: 6. CDR3 DNA: TGCGCCAGCAGCGTCGGGACAGGGGTTTATCAGCCCCAGCATTTT. It yields the protein CASSVGTGVYQPQHF.

This clone was detected only a few times. This chain joins TRBV29-1 and TRBJ2-2; D gene unclear. The germline V gene has CDR1 SQVTM and CDR2 ANQGSEA. V was clipped by 5 bases and J by 3 bases, with 4 bases between them. This CDR3 has 11 amino acids. The CDR3 nucleotides read TGCAGCGTTTCGGACACCGGGGAGCTGTTTTTT. Translation: CSVSDTGELFF.

The genes are TRBV5-4 and TRBJ1-3; a possible D gene is TRBD1 (5 bases). V was clipped by 4 bases and J by 1 base, with 9 bases between them. Looked up from germline, CDR1 is SGHNT and CDR2 is YYREEE (reference sequence). The CDR3 spans 14 residues. DNA for the CDR3: TGTGCCAGCAGCGGACATCAGTCTGGAAACACCATATATTTT. It translates to CASSGHQSGNTIYF.

In its sample, this clone was seen many times. The chain employs TRBV2 and TRBJ2-7, with a possible D match to TRBD1 (5 bases). Germline loops: CDR1 SNHLY, CDR2 FYNNEI. This CDR3 region has 14 residues. Trimming left V 2 bases short and J 6 bases short, with 14 bases between. The CDR3 DNA reads TGTGCCAGCAGTGAAATGGCCTCCCAGGGCGAGCAGTACTTC. Amino acid sequence: CASSEMASQGEQYF. Full variable domain (missing parts from reference TRBV2 and TRBJ2-7): EPEVTQTPSHQVTQMGQEVILRCVPISNHLYFYWYRQILGQKVEFLVSFYNNEISEKSEIFDDQFSVERPDGSNFTLKIRSTKLEDSAMYFCASSEMASQGEQYFGPGTRLTVT.

CDR3 region: CAISDSGTNYGYTF. CDR3 in DNA: TGTGCCATCAGTGACTCGGGGACTAACTATGGCTACACCTTC. The chain uses TRBV10-3 and TRBJ1-2, with D unresolved. Trimming stripped 3 bases from V and 0 bases from J, with 8 bases between. CDR1 ENHRY and CDR2 SYGVKD come from the germline V gene. CDR3 length equals 14 residues.

V usage is TRBV5-4 and J usage is TRBJ2-3; D perhaps matches TRBD2 (6 bases). Trimming left V 0 bases short and J 0 bases short, with 11 bases between. CDR3 length: 16 amino acids. Germline V CDR1 and CDR2: SGHNT, YYREEE (reference sequence). CDR3 sequence: CASSLGELASTDTQYF. CDR3 DNA: TGTGCCAGCAGCTTGGGTGAACTAGCTAGCACAGATACGCAGTATTTT.